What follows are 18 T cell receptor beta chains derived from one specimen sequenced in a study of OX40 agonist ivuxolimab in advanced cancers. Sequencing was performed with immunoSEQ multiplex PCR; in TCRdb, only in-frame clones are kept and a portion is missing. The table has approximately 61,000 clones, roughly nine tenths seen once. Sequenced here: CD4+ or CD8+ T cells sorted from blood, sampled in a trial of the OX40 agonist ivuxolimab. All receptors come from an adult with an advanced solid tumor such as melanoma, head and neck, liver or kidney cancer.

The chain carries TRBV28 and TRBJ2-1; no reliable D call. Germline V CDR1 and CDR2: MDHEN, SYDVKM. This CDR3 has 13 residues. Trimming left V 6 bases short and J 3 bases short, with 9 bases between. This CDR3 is CASSLLRYNEQFF. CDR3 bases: TGTGCCAGCAGCCTCCTACGCTACAATGAGCAGTTCTTC. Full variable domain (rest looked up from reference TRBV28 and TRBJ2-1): DVKVTQSSRYLVKRTGEKVFLECVQDMDHENMFWYRQDPGLGLRLIYFSYDVKMKEKGDIPEGYSVSREKKERFSLILESASTNQTSMYLCASSLLRYNEQFFGPGTRLTVL.

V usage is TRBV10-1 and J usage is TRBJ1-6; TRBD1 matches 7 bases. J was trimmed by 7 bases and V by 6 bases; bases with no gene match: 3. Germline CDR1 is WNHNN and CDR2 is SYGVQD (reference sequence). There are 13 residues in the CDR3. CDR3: CASSPRGNSPLHF. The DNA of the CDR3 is TGCGCCAGCAGCCCCAGGGGGAATTCACCCCTCCACTTT.

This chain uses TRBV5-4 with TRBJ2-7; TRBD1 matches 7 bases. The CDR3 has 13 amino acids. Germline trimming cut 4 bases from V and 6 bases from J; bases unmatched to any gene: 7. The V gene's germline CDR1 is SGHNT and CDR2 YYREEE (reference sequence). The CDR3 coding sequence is TGTGCCAGCAGCCTCCGACAGGGCCTCGAGCAGTACTTC. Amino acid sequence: CASSLRQGLEQYF.

The DNA for the CDR3 is TGTGCCAGCAGTTACTCGGACTATCCCTACGAGCAGTACTTC. The encoded protein is CASSYSDYPYEQYF. The chain combines TRBV6-6 with TRBJ2-7, with TRBD2 as a possible D gene (6 bases). V was shortened by 0 bases and J by 2 bases, with 8 bases between the two germline ends. The CDR3 contains 14 residues. Germline values: CDR1 MNHNY, CDR2 SVGAGI (reference sequence).

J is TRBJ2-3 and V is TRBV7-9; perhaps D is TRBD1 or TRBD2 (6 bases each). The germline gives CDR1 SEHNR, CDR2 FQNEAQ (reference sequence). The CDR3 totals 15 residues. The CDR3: CALSRGETITDTQYF. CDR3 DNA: TGTGCTCTCTCTAGGGGGGAGACTATCACAGATACGCAGTATTTT. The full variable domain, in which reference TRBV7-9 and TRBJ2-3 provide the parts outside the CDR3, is DTGVSQNPRHKITKRGQNVTFRCDPISEHNRLYWYRQTLGQGPEFLTYFQNEAQLEKSRLLSDRFSAERPKGSFSTLEIQRTEQGDSAMYLCALSRGETITDTQYFGPGTRLTVL.

In DNA form, the CDR3 reads TGTGCCAGCAGCTTAGGGGCCCAGGGCAATCAGCCCCAGCATTTT. Encoded protein: CASSLGAQGNQPQHF. The chain carries TRBV7-2 and TRBJ1-5; no clear D gene. V was clipped by 1 base and J by 2 bases, with 9 bases between them. The CDR3 runs 15 residues. CDR1 is SGHTA, CDR2 FQGNSA, per germline.

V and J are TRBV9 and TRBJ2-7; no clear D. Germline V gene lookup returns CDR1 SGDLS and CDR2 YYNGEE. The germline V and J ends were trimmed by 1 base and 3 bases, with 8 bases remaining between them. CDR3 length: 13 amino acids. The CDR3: CASSVSPDYEQYF. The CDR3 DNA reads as TGTGCCAGCAGCGTATCGCCAGACTACGAGCAGTACTTC.

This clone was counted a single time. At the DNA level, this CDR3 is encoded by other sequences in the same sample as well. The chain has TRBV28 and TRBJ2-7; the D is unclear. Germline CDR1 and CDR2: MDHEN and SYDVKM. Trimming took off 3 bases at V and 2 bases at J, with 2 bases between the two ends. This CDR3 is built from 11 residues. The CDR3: CASSLAYEQYF. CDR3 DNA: TGTGCCAGCAGTTTGGCCTACGAGCAGTACTTC.

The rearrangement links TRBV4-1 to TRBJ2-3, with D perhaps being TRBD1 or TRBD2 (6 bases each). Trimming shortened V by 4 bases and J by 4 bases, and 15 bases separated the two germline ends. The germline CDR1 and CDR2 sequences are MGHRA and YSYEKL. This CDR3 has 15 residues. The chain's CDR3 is CASSPVGGEADTQYF. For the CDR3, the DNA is TGCGCCAGCAGCCCGGTCGGGGGCGAAGCAGATACGCAGTATTTT.

In DNA form, the CDR3 reads TGTGCCAGCAGCGCCAACCCCGGGACAGGGGGACTTGAGCAGTACTTC. The encoded protein is CASSANPGTGGLEQYF. This rearrangement joins TRBV5-4 to TRBJ2-7; 11 positions match TRBD1. The CDR3 length is 16 residues. With V trimmed by 4 bases and J by 7 bases, 13 bases remained unmatched. Germline lookup yields CDR1 SGHNT and CDR2 YYREEE (reference sequence).

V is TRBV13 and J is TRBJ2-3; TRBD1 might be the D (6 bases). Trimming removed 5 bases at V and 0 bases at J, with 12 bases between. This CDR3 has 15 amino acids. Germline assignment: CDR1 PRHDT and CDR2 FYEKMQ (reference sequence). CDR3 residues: CASSKTGFSTDTQYF. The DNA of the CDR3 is TGTGCCAGCAGCAAAACAGGGTTTAGCACAGATACGCAGTATTTT.

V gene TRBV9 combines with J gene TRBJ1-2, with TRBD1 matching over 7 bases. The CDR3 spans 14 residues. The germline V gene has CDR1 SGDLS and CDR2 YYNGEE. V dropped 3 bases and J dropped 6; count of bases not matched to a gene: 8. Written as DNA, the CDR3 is TGTGCCAGCAGCGGGGAGGGGGCAAGGAATGGCTACACCTTC. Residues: CASSGEGARNGYTF.

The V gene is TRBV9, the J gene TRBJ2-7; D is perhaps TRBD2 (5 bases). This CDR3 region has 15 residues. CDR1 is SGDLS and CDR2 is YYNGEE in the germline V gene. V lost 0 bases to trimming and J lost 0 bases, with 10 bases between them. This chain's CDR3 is CASSVDVGVSYEQYF. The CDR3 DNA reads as TGTGCCAGCAGCGTAGATGTGGGAGTCTCCTACGAGCAGTACTTC. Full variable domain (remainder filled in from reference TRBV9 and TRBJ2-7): DSGVTQTPKHLITATGQRVTLRCSPRSGDLSVYWYQQSLDQGLQFLIQYYNGEERAKGNILERFSAQQFPDLHSELNLSSLELGDSALYFCASSVDVGVSYEQYFGPGTRLTVT.

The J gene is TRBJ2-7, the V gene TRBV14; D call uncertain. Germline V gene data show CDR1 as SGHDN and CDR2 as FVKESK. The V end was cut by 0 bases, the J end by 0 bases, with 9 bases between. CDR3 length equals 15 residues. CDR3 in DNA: TGTGCCAGCAGCCAAGAATGGCAGAGCTCCTACGAGCAGTACTTC. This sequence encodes CASSQEWQSSYEQYF.

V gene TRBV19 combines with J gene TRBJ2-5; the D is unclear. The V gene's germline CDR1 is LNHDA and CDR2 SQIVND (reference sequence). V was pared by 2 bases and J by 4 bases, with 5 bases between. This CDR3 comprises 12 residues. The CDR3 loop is CASSITGETQYF. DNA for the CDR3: TGTGCCAGTAGTATAACGGGAGAGACCCAGTACTTC. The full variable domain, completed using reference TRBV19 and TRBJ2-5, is DGGITQSPKYLFRKEGQNVTLSCEQNLNHDAMYWYRQDPGQGLRLIYYSQIVNDFQKGDIAEGYSVSREKKESFPLTVTSAQKNPTAFYLCASSITGETQYFGPGTRLLVL.

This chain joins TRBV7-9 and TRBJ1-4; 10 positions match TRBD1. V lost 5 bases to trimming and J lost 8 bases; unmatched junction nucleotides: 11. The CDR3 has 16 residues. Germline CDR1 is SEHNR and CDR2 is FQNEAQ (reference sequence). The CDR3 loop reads CASSNRDRGLEEKLFF. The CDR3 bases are TGTGCCAGCAGCAACCGGGACAGGGGTTTAGAGGAAAAACTGTTTTTT. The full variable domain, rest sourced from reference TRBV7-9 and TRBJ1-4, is DTGVSQNPRHKITKRGQNVTFRCDPISEHNRLYWYRQTLGQGPEFLTYFQNEAQLEKSRLLSDRFSAERPKGSFSTLEIQRTEQGDSAMYLCASSNRDRGLEEKLFFGSGTQLSVL.

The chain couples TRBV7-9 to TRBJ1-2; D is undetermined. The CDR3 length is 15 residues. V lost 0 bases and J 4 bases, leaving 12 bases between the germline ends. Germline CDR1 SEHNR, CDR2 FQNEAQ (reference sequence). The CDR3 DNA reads TGTGCCAGCAGCTTAGCGTCGGACCAAGGCTATGGCTACACCTTC. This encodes CASSLASDQGYGYTF.

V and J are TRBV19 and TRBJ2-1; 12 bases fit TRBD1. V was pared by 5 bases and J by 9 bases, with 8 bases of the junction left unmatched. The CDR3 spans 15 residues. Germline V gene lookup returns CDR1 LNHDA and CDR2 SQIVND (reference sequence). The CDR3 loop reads CASSLTGTGGGEQFF. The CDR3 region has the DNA TGTGCCAGTAGTTTAACCGGGACAGGGGGCGGTGAGCAGTTCTTC.